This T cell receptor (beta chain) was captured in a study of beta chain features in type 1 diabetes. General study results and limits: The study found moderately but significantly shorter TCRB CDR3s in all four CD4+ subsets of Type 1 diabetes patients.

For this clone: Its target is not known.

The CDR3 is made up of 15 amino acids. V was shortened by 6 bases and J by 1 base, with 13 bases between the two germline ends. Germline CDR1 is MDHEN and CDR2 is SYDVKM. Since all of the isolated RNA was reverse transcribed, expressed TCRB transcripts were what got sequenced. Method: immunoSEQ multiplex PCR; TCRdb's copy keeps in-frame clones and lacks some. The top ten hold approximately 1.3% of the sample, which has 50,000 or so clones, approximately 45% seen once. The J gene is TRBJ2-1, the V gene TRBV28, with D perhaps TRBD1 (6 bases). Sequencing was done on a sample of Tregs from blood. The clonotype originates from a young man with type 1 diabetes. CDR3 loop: CASRSRGRSYNEQFF. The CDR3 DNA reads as TGTGCCAGCAGATCCAGGGGTCGGTCCTACAATGAGCAGTTCTTC.